Listed here are 23 T cell receptor beta chains from one sample, sequenced in a study of T cells after yellow fever vaccination. MiXCR, run by TCRdb on the 5' RACE reads, gives a single entry per CDR3 protein. Here the sample spans a few hundred thousand distinct CDR3 sequences, approximately 8% being singletons. This sample comprised CD4+ T cells sorted from PBMCs, obtained 5 days after the yellow fever booster vaccination. The receptors come from a man younger than 30 who received the YFV17D yellow fever vaccine.

This clonotype was counted between two and nine times. The rearrangement uses TRBV7-2 and TRBJ2-5; D possibly corresponds to TRBD1 (6 bases). Between the trimmed V and J ends, which lost 6 bases and 5 bases, there was a span of 13 bases. The CDR3 is 13 amino acids. Germline values: CDR1 SGHTA, CDR2 FQGNSA. CDR3 nucleotides: TGTGCCAGCAGGTCCGGGACATCGGAGACCCAGTACTTC. It encodes CASRSGTSETQYF.

This clonotype was counted only a few times. The CDR3 DNA is TGTGCCAGCAGACTTAGCGGGGGTGGAGAGACCCAGTACTTC. Translating gives CASRLSGGGETQYF. J is TRBJ2-5 and V is TRBV11-2, with 9 bases aligning to TRBD2. Germline CDR1 is SGHAT and CDR2 is FQNNGV. CDR3 length: 14 amino acids. Trimming took 6 bases from V and 4 from J; bases not matched to a gene: 6. Full variable domain (outside the CDR3, taken from reference TRBV11-2 and TRBJ2-5): EAGVAQSPRYKIIEKRQSVAFWCNPISGHATLYWYQQILGQGPKLLIQFQNNGVVDDSQLPKDRFSAERLKGVDSTLKIQPAKLEDSAVYLCASRLSGGGETQYFGPGTRLLVL.

The rearrangement uses TRBV28 and TRBJ2-1, with 7 bases identical to TRBD1. Trimming cost V 6 bases and J 1 base; bases outside gene matches: 6. This CDR3 spans 15 amino acids. The V gene's germline CDR1 is MDHEN and CDR2 SYDVKM. The CDR3 region has the DNA TGTGCCAGCAGCCTAGGGGGCCCTTCCTACAATGAGCAGTTCTTC. Amino acids: CASSLGGPSYNEQFF.

Only one count was recorded for this clonotype. This may be a read error, as it is one base from a much larger clone. This sequence joins TRBV12-5 and TRBJ2-7, with D uncertain. This CDR3 has 11 residues. CDR1 is LGHNT, CDR2 FRNRAP, per germline. The V and J ends lost 2 bases and 3 bases respectively, with 2 bases between them. This CDR3 reads CASGLYYEQYF. CDR3 coding DNA: TGTGCTAGTGGTTTGTACTACGAGCAGTACTTC.

This clonotype appeared a few times. The CDR3 here is CASTHRTFNQPQHF. CDR3 DNA: TGTGCCAGTACCCACAGGACTTTCAATCAGCCCCAGCATTTT. V usage is TRBV19 and J usage is TRBJ1-5; D possibly corresponds to TRBD1 (5 bases). CDR3 size: 14 residues. Trimming pared 7 bases from V and 3 bases from J, leaving 13 bases between. Germline CDR1 LNHDA, CDR2 SQIVND (reference sequence). Complete variable domain (other parts from reference TRBV19 and TRBJ1-5): DGGITQSPKYLFRKEGQNVTLSCEQNLNHDAMYWYRQDPGQGLRLIYYSQIVNDFQKGDIAEGYSVSREKKESFPLTVTSAQKNPTAFYLCASTHRTFNQPQHFGDGTRLSIL.

The rearrangement links TRBV5-1 to TRBJ2-1; 13 bases are a match to TRBD2. Germline values: CDR1 SGHRS, CDR2 YFSETQ. V lost 4 bases to trimming and J lost 6 bases; unmatched junction nucleotides: 4. The CDR3 contains 15 residues. In DNA, the CDR3 is TGCGCCAGCAGCCTCTGGACTAGCGGGGGCAATGAGCAGTTCTTC. Translating it yields CASSLWTSGGNEQFF.

The chain uses TRBV6-5 and TRBJ1-1; D is perhaps TRBD1 (6 bases). Germline V CDR1 and CDR2: MNHEY, SVGAGI. V was clipped by 8 bases and J by 3 bases, with 19 bases between them. This CDR3 spans 15 amino acids. CDR3 sequence: CASAAFGGQYTEAFF. CDR3 DNA: TGTGCCAGCGCAGCCTTCGGGGGACAATACACTGAAGCTTTCTTT.

Of note for this clonotype: A much more abundant neighbour one base away suggests this may be a read error. This sequence joins TRBV7-2 and TRBJ2-3; the D gene is possibly TRBD2 (6 bases). Germline assignment: CDR1 SGHTA and CDR2 FQGNSA. The CDR3 length is 12 residues. V gave up 1 base and J gave up 11 bases, with 10 bases separating them. CDR3 bases: TGTGCCAGCAGCTTAGGGCGGGGACGGCAGTATTTT. Translated, it gives CASSLGRGRQYF.

This chain joins TRBV2 and TRBJ1-1; D perhaps matches TRBD1 (6 bases). Trimming removed 11 bases at V and 3 bases at J, with 16 bases between. The CDR3 spans 13 residues. Germline V gene lookup returns CDR1 SNHLY and CDR2 FYNNEI. CDR3 protein: CASARQGYTEAFF. CDR3 DNA sequence: TGTGCCTCTGCCCGGCAGGGGTACACTGAAGCTTTCTTT.

This clonotype has only a few counts. The chain is built from TRBV18 and TRBJ2-2; 10 bases are a match to TRBD1. The CDR3 totals 16 residues. Germline V gene sequence: CDR1 KGHSH, CDR2 LQKENI. V was clipped by 0 bases and J by 6 bases; unmatched bases: 4. The CDR3 sequence is CASSPPGQGKSGELFF. The CDR3 DNA reads as TGTGCCAGCTCACCACCGGGACAGGGGAAGTCCGGGGAGCTGTTTTTT.

This clonotype occurred a few times. The genes are TRBV18 and TRBJ1-4, with TRBD1 as a possible D gene (5 bases). The CDR3 is 16 amino acids. Deletions cut 3 bases from V and 3 bases from J, with 14 bases between. CDR1 KGHSH and CDR2 LQKENI come from the germline V gene. The CDR3 protein is CASSPRRGQANEKLFF. Written as DNA, the CDR3 is TGTGCCAGCTCACCCCGGAGGGGTCAAGCTAATGAAAAACTGTTTTTT.

In this sample, this clonotype turned up many times. The chain couples TRBV28 to TRBJ2-3; D is undetermined. V was shortened by 6 bases and J by 3 bases, with 19 bases between the two germline ends. The germline CDR1 and CDR2 sequences are MDHEN and SYDVKM. The CDR3 extends over 16 amino acids. The CDR3 DNA reads TGTGCCAGCAGGTCCGTAGGGCGCCCGATAACAGATACGCAGTATTTT. Amino acids: CASRSVGRPITDTQYF.

This clonotype was seen repeatedly, ten times or more. The CDR3 loop is CASSSGVVLGDTQYF. DNA of the CDR3: TGTGCCAGCAGCTCGGGGGTAGTCCTCGGAGATACGCAGTATTTT. V is TRBV7-9 and J is TRBJ2-3, with a weak D call TRBD2 (6 bases). V gave up 4 bases and J gave up 5 bases, with 16 bases separating them. Per germline, CDR1 SEHNR and CDR2 FQNEAQ (reference sequence). The CDR3 is 15 residues long.

The chain carries TRBV5-4 and TRBJ2-5, with a possible D match to TRBD2 (5 bases). The CDR3 runs to 13 residues. Trimming shortened V by 2 bases and J by 5 bases, and 10 bases separated the two germline ends. Germline V lookup: CDR1 SGHNT, CDR2 YYREEE (reference sequence). The CDR3 loop is CASSLLVQETQYF. In DNA, the CDR3 is TGTGCCAGCAGCTTACTAGTGCAGGAGACCCAGTACTTC.

This clonotype was observed at least ten times. The chain links TRBV7-2 to TRBJ1-2; 7 positions match TRBD1. The trim removed 2 bases at V and 7 bases at J, leaving 1 base unmatched. The germline V gene encodes CDR1 SGHTA and CDR2 FQGNSA. This CDR3 contains 12 residues. DNA for the CDR3: TGTGCCAGCAGCTTACAGGGGGTTGGCTACACCTTC. The encoded protein is CASSLQGVGYTF.

The J gene is TRBJ1-5, the V gene TRBV7-2; 7 bases agree with TRBD1. This CDR3 has 17 residues. CDR1 and CDR2 (germline): SGHTA, FQGNSA. The V and J ends lost 5 bases and 9 bases, in that order; junction bases with no gene match: 19. CDR3 amino acids: CASSVGPGQPFSWPQHF. CDR3 coding DNA: TGTGCCAGCAGCGTTGGCCCGGGACAGCCCTTCTCTTGGCCCCAGCATTTT. The full variable domain, rest sourced from reference TRBV7-2 and TRBJ1-5, is GAGVSQSPSNKVTEKGKDVELRCDPISGHTALYWYRQSLGQGLEFLIYFQGNSAPDKSGLPSDRFSAERTGGSVSTLTIQRTQQEDSAVYLCASSVGPGQPFSWPQHFGDGTRLSIL.

The V and J genes are TRBV7-9 and TRBJ2-3; weak D call: TRBD2 (6 bases). V lost 1 base and J 4 bases, leaving 9 bases between the germline ends. Germline CDR1 reads SEHNR; CDR2 reads FQNEAQ (reference sequence). CDR3 length equals 14 residues. CDR3 nucleotide sequence: TGTGCCAGCAGCTTAGTAGGAGGGGCAGATACGCAGTATTTT. Its translation is CASSLVGGADTQYF.

The chain joins TRBV20-1 to TRBJ2-3; TRBD1 might be the D (6 bases). With 2 bases removed from V and 2 bases from J, the gap between germline ends came to 14 bases. This CDR3 has 15 residues. Germline CDR1 is DFQATT and CDR2 is SNEGSKA (reference sequence). The CDR3 DNA is TGCAGTGCTAGAAGAAGACAGGCCCCCACAGATACGCAGTATTTT. Encoded protein: CSARRRQAPTDTQYF.

The chain combines TRBV5-5 with TRBJ1-4, with TRBD1 as a possible D gene (6 bases). The CDR3 runs to 14 residues. CDR1 is SGHKS and CDR2 is YYEKEE in the germline V gene (reference sequence). With 4 bases removed from V and 7 bases from J, the gap between germline ends came to 14 bases. CDR3 sequence reads: CASSRTVVTEKLFF. The DNA of the CDR3 is TGTGCCAGCAGCCGGACAGTTGTAACTGAAAAACTGTTTTTT.

The chain links TRBV30 to TRBJ1-2; the match to TRBD1 covers 8 bases. CDR1 and CDR2 from the germline V gene are GTSNPN and SVGIG (reference sequence). V was clipped by 0 bases and J by 5 bases; unmatched bases: 8. This CDR3 has 15 amino acids. As DNA, the CDR3 is TGTGCCTGGAGTGTACAGGGGGTGCTACCATATGGCTACACCTTC. As protein: CAWSVQGVLPYGYTF. The full variable domain, completed using reference TRBV30 and TRBJ1-2, is SQTIHQWPATLVQPVGSPLSLECTVEGTSNPNLYWYRQAAGRGLQLLFYSVGIGQISSEVPQNLSASRPQDRQFILSSKKLLLSDSGFYLCAWSVQGVLPYGYTFGSGTRLTVV.

V usage is TRBV20-1 and J usage is TRBJ2-7; 10 nucleotides match TRBD1. The V segment lost 6 bases and the J segment 7 bases; nucleotides outside the gene matches: 12. The CDR3 is made up of 14 amino acids. The germline V gene encodes CDR1 DFQATT and CDR2 SNEGSKA (reference sequence). CDR3 DNA sequence: TGCAGTGCCAATTCCGGGACAGGGGATTGGGAGCAGTACTTC. Protein product: CSANSGTGDWEQYF.

In its sample, this clonotype was seen many times. This chain uses TRBV2 with TRBJ1-1; possibly TRBD1 for D (6 bases). CDR3 length equals 12 residues. From germline, CDR1 is SNHLY and CDR2 FYNNEI. V lost 6 bases and J 4 bases, leaving 9 bases between the germline ends. CDR3 bases: TGTGCCAGCAGGAGGGGGGGCACTGAAGCTTTCTTT. Amino acids: CASRRGGTEAFF.

This sequence joins TRBV4-3 and TRBJ1-1, with D maybe TRBD1 (5 bases). Germline V gives CDR1 LGHNA, CDR2 YSLEER. CDR3 size: 16 residues. The germline V and J ends were trimmed by 0 bases and 3 bases, with 14 bases remaining between them. The CDR3: CASSQDGRVGDTEAFF. The CDR3 nucleotides read TGCGCCAGCAGCCAAGATGGTAGGGTAGGGGACACTGAAGCTTTCTTT.